The entry below gives a single T cell receptor beta chain sequence along with its context. This sample is drawn from a study of identical twins' blood T cells. TCRdb reprocessed the 5' RACE reads with MiXCR, giving one entry per CDR3 protein. This sample has 350,000 to 400,000 distinct CDR3 sequences, with approximately 30% found just once. Trimming took 11 bases from V and 0 from J, leaving 19 bases between them. The CDR3 is 15 amino acids. In germline, CDR1 is ENHRY, CDR2 SYGVKD. Source material: PBMCs. The chain employs TRBV10-3 and TRBJ1-2; no definite D call. The TCR sequence derives from a woman between 18 and 50 years old in good health. The CDR3 bases are TGTGCCGTACAACCTGACATCGGTTCTAACTATGGCTACACCTTC. Protein sequence: CAVQPDIGSNYGYTF.